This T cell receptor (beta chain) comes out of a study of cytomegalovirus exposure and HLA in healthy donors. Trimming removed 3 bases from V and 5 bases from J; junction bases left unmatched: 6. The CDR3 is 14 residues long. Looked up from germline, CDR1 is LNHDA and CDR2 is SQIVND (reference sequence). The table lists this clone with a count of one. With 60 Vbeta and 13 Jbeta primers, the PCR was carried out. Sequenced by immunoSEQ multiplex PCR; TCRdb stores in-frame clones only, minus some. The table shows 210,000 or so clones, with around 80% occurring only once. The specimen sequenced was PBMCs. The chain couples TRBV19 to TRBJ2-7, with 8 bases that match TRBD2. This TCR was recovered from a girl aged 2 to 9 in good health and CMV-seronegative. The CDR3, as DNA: TGTGCCAGTAGTATCCAACTACTAGCGGACGAGCAGTACTTC. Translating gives CASSIQLLADEQYF.